This T cell receptor (beta chain) originates from a study of CD8+CD57+ T cells in acquired aplastic anemia. About the study: DNA recovered from sorted CD4+ and CD8+ cells had a mean of roughly 3 ug.

Regarding this clonotype: Its antigen is not identified.

The TCR beta profiling, which covered VDJ combination and CDR3 sequence, was carried out using genomic DNA as the template. TCRdb reprocessed the reads with MiXCR, giving one entry per CDR3 protein. The sample lists 200,000 or so distinct CDR3 sequences, around 45% seen once, with about 9.5% in the top ten. The V end was cut by 7 bases, the J end by 9 bases, with 19 bases between. The germline gives CDR1 MNHNS, CDR2 SASEGT. This CDR3 comprises 15 residues. Study conclusions and caveats: Patients and controls were found to share 25 to 35 CD8+ CDR3 sequences.

Previously, flow cytometry had revealed CD8+CD57+ cell expansion in the patients chosen for sequencing. Severe acquired aplastic anemia was the diagnosis recorded for all patients. The sequencing input was sorted CD4+, CD8+, or CD8+CD57+ T cells (not recorded which) from PBMCs. The receptor was isolated from a human donor with aplastic anemia. V is TRBV6-1 and J is TRBJ1-6; D might be TRBD1 (6 bases). Written as DNA, the CDR3 is TGTGCCAGCACCGGGGGCGGGGGGTTCGGTTCACCCCTCCACTTT. This encodes CASTGGGGFGSPLHF.